This T cell receptor beta chain was profiled in a study of blood T cell repertoires in COVID-19. In the study's own analysis: Quantification of nucleated cells was approximated via reference gene primer amplification. Sequencing used immunoSEQ multiplex PCR; TCRdb keeps in-frame clones, though not all of them. V and J calls and clone size are as listed in that table; D and trimming were resolved from the DNA. The sample shows approximately 80,000 clones, under 90% of them seen only once. The CDR3 loop spans 14 amino acids. Germline CDR1 SGHRS, CDR2 YFSETQ. Trimming took 5 bases from V and 0 from J, leaving 12 bases between them.

The chain is built from TRBV5-1 and TRBJ2-7; D not certain. Sequenced: peripheral blood. The source of this sequence is a man aged 80 or over with acute or convalescent COVID-19. CDR3 loop: CASRPLLSSYEQYF. As DNA, the CDR3 is TGCGCCAGCAGACCGCTTTTGAGCTCCTACGAGCAGTACTTC.